This section outlines one T cell receptor (beta chain) sequence together with its context. What this receptor recognizes is not known. No much larger clonotype is one base removed from it; base qualities were not supplied. This entry is derived from a study of T cell changes during pregnancy in multiple sclerosis (dated by TCRdb to the late 2010s). At the level of the whole study: In women with multiple sclerosis, the researchers looked at how the T cell repertoire shifted as pregnancy progressed.

From its cysteine to its phenylalanine, the CDR3 spans 14 amino acids. CDR3 DNA only is kept here, 42 bases in frame from base 1. The CDR1 and CDR2 encoded by the germline V gene are MGHRA and YSYEKL. The trim is 4 bases for V and 8 bases for J, with a gap of 15 bases between the germline ends. The library came from the immunoSEQ multiplex PCR assay. TCRdb obtained this table from immuneACCESS and retained in-frame rearrangements with V and J assigned. These tables miss some clones; where compared with another copy, unresolved V genes account for less than half of the shortfall, and the remainder is unexplained. The sample yields tens of thousands of clones; over 85% were counted once. Approximately 7% of the sample comes from the top ten.

Sequencing was performed on CD8+ T cells from peripheral blood mononuclear cells, taken in the third trimester of pregnancy. This clonotype was sampled from a female donor with multiple sclerosis, enrolled in a pregnancy study. The chain employs TRBV4-1 and TRBJ1-5; the D region possibly corresponds to TRBD1 (5 bases align). Here the CDR3 is given as CASSLQVERKPQHF. The bases read TGCGCCAGCAGCCTACAGGTGGAAAGGAAGCCCCAGCATTTT.